The 16 T cell receptor beta chains reported below all come from one sample, sequenced in a study of blood T cell repertoires in COVID-19 (dated by TCRdb to 2018 to 2020). Libraries were built with the immunoSEQ multiplex PCR assay. The table comes from immuneACCESS by way of TCRdb, which keeps in-frame sequences with V and J called. Part of the clones is missing from these tables; in studies checked, under half for an unresolved V gene and the rest for unknown reasons. In this sample the table shows roughly 120,000 clones, more than 70% of which occur a single time. Of the sample, about 5.4% falls within the top ten clones. Sequencing was done on a sample of peripheral blood. The origin of the receptors is a human donor in a cohort sampled during active COVID-19.

This rearrangement joins TRBV6-5 to TRBJ2-1; D remains ambiguous. The V end was cut by 2 bases, the J end by 13 bases, with 12 bases between. The CDR3 covers 12 residues. Germline V gene data show CDR1 as MNHEY and CDR2 as SVGAGI. The CDR3 loop is CASSYKHAPQFF. CDR3 bases: TGTGCCAGCAGTTACAAACACGCACCTCAGTTCTTC.

This rearrangement joins TRBV4-3 to TRBJ2-5, with TRBD1 matching over 7 bases. Unmatched junction bases numbered 6, after V lost 0 bases and J lost 5 bases. The CDR3 spans 15 residues. Germline V gives CDR1 LGHNA, CDR2 YSLEER. CDR3 sequence (DNA): TGCGCCAGCAGCCAAGATAGAGACAGGGTCGAGACCCAGTACTTC. It encodes CASSQDRDRVETQYF.

The chain joins TRBV5-6 to TRBJ2-6; D is possibly TRBD1 (5 bases). V was cut by 2 bases and J by 2 bases, with 14 bases left in between. There are 17 residues in the CDR3. CDR1 is SGHDT and CDR2 is YYEEEE in the germline V gene. The CDR3 region is CASSFVRVSAGANVLTF. CDR3 coding DNA: TGTGCCAGCAGCTTCGTCAGGGTCTCCGCTGGGGCCAACGTCCTGACTTTC.

The chain employs TRBV7-9 and TRBJ2-1; D remains ambiguous. Germline V gene lookup returns CDR1 SEHNR and CDR2 FQNEAQ (reference sequence). The germline V and J ends were trimmed by 2 bases and 9 bases, with 14 bases remaining between them. CDR3 length equals 14 residues. CDR3 DNA: TGTGCCAGCAGCTTAAATTCCTATACGGGTGAGCAGTTCTTC. Amino acid sequence: CASSLNSYTGEQFF. The full variable domain, with the rest looked up from reference TRBV7-9 and TRBJ2-1, is DTGVSQNPRHKITKRGQNVTFRCDPISEHNRLYWYRQTLGQGPEFLTYFQNEAQLEKSRLLSDRFSAERPKGSFSTLEIQRTEQGDSAMYLCASSLNSYTGEQFFGPGTRLTVL.

V is TRBV19 and J is TRBJ2-1, with D unclear. This CDR3 has 14 residues. V shed 7 bases and J shed 8 bases, with 18 bases lying between them. Germline values: CDR1 LNHDA, CDR2 SQIVND (reference sequence). The CDR3 is CASTRELGDDEQFF. Here the CDR3 DNA reads TGTGCCAGTACCCGCGAACTCGGAGACGATGAGCAGTTCTTC.

V gene TRBV28 combines with J gene TRBJ2-1; 7 bases line up with TRBD2. This CDR3 region has 15 residues. The J segment lost 9 bases and the V segment lost 6 bases, leaving 14 bases of the junction unmatched. In germline, CDR1 is MDHEN, CDR2 SYDVKM. CDR3 nucleotides: TGTGCCAGCAGCCTCTATACTAGCGCGCCAAGTGAGCAGTTCTTC. It encodes CASSLYTSAPSEQFF. Using reference TRBV28 and TRBJ2-1 for the parts outside the CDR3, the full variable domain is DVKVTQSSRYLVKRTGEKVFLECVQDMDHENMFWYRQDPGLGLRLIYFSYDVKMKEKGDIPEGYSVSREKKERFSLILESASTNQTSMYLCASSLYTSAPSEQFFGPGTRLTVL.

The chain has TRBV11-2 and TRBJ2-1; a weak D match, TRBD2 (5 bases). This CDR3 is 17 amino acids long. Germline CDR1 SGHAT, CDR2 FQNNGV. V lost 5 bases and J 3 bases, leaving 20 bases between the germline ends. The CDR3, as DNA: TGTGCCAGCAGCCCCGGTCCCTCCGGAGGTGGCTACAATGAGCAGTTCTTC. Its protein product is CASSPGPSGGGYNEQFF.

The chain recombines TRBV9 with TRBJ2-7; perhaps TRBD1 as D (8 bases). CDR1 SGDLS and CDR2 YYNGEE come from the germline V gene. This CDR3 spans 13 amino acids. V was trimmed by 3 bases and J by 9 bases, leaving 16 bases between them. CDR3 region: CASSGGGQAMQYF. In DNA form, the CDR3 reads TGTGCCAGCAGCGGCGGGGGACAGGCCATGCAGTACTTC.

The rearrangement uses TRBV29-1 and TRBJ1-3; D is possibly TRBD1 (6 bases). The V end was cut by 4 bases, the J end by 2 bases, with 9 bases between. The CDR3 is made up of 13 amino acids. Germline CDR1 SQVTM, CDR2 ANQGSEA. The CDR3 protein is CSVGGGTGNTIYF. CDR3 DNA: TGCAGCGTTGGAGGGGGAACTGGAAACACCATATATTTT.

This clone occurred a few times. The chain couples TRBV7-2 to TRBJ2-1; TRBD1 matches 8 bases. V lost 4 bases to trimming and J lost 1 base; unmatched junction nucleotides: 12. Germline V CDR1 and CDR2: SGHTA, FQGNSA. The CDR3 contains 18 residues. CDR3 coding DNA: TGTGCCAGCAGCTCCCGGGACAGGAGTCTCCGGTCCTACAATGAGCAGTTCTTC. The encoded protein is CASSSRDRSLRSYNEQFF.

The chain has TRBV7-8 and TRBJ1-1; TRBD1 might be the D (6 bases). CDR1 and CDR2 from the germline V gene are SGHVS and FQNEAQ. This CDR3 is built from 12 residues. Trimming removed 2 bases from V and 9 bases from J, with 10 bases in between. Here the CDR3 DNA reads TGTGCCAGCAGCTTAAACAGGGAAAAAGCTTTCTTT. It translates to CASSLNREKAFF.

The V gene is TRBV12-3 or TRBV12-4, the J gene TRBJ1-6; D unclear. Trimming removed 3 bases from V and 15 bases from J, with 15 bases in between. CDR3 length: 13 residues. The chain's CDR3 is CASSLDVRRSLHF. The DNA for the CDR3 is TGTGCCAGCAGTTTGGATGTGAGGAGAAGCCTCCACTTT.

The rearrangement joins TRBV18 to TRBJ1-2, with 9 bases lining up with TRBD1. Germline CDR1 and CDR2: KGHSH and LQKENI. Trimming took 2 bases from V and 8 from J; bases not matched to a gene: 18. The CDR3 runs to 18 residues. The CDR3 is CASSPALIRTGGHSGYTF. The CDR3, as DNA: TGTGCCAGCTCACCAGCACTAATCAGAACAGGGGGCCACTCGGGCTACACCTTC.

This sequence joins TRBV9 and TRBJ2-7; tentative D call: TRBD2 (6 bases). From germline, CDR1 is SGDLS and CDR2 YYNGEE. The CDR3 runs 15 residues. Trimming shortened V by 1 base and J by 1 base, and 12 bases separated the two germline ends. CDR3 protein: CASSVSAGVSYEQYF. CDR3 bases: TGTGCCAGCAGCGTATCAGCGGGCGTGTCCTACGAGCAGTACTTC.

This chain joins TRBV30 and TRBJ2-3; 7 bases map to TRBD1. Germline CDR1 and CDR2: GTSNPN and SVGIG (reference sequence). This CDR3 has 14 residues. Unmatched junction bases numbered 7, after V lost 4 bases and J lost 3 bases. The CDR3 region has the DNA TGTGCCTGGAACCGGGACAGTGTAACAGATACGCAGTATTTT. Protein sequence: CAWNRDSVTDTQYF.

The chain couples TRBV19 to TRBJ2-7; 12 bases line up with TRBD1. Germline V gene sequence: CDR1 LNHDA, CDR2 SQIVND (reference sequence). CDR3 size: 14 residues. With V trimmed by 11 bases and J by 7 bases, 12 bases remained unmatched. The CDR3 protein is CASQGGQGAREQYF. The CDR3 nucleotides read TGTGCCTCCCAGGGGGGACAGGGGGCCAGGGAGCAGTACTTC.